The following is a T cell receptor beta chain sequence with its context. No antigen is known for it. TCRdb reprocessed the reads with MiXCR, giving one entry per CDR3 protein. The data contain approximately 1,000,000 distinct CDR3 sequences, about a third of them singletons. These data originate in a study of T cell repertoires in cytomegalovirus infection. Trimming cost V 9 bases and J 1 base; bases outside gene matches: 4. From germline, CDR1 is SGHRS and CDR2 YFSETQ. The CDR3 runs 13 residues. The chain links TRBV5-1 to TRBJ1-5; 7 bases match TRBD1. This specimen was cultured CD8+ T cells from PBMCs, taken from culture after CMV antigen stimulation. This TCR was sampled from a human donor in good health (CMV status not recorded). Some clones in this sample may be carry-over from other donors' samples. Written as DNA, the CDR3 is TGCGCCAACGACAGGGTCAGCAATCAGCCCCAGCATTTT. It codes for CANDRVSNQPQHF. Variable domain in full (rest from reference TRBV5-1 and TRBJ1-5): KAGVTQTPRYLIKTRGQQVTLSCSPISGHRSVSWYQQTPGQGLQFLFEYFSETQRNKGNFPGRFSGRQFSNSRSEMNVSTLELGDSALYLCANDRVSNQPQHFGDGTRLSIL.